This T cell receptor beta chain originates from a study of human T cells and chemical hapten exposure. This clonotype was seen only a few times. Its antigen is unknown. The CDR3 consists of 12 residues. The V gene's germline CDR1 is SEHNR and CDR2 FQNEAQ (reference sequence). V lost 2 bases and J 3 bases, leaving 5 bases between the germline ends. Findings of the study overall: Counts of expanded TCRs (at PT1) showed a positive correlation with patch test score. The number of TCRs above 1 in 1000 frequency did not change after DPC sensitization.

During construction of the library, unique molecular identifiers were attached to individual cDNA molecules for quantitative, reproducible TCR counting. TCRdb recomputed calls from the RACE reads with MiXCR, one row per CDR3 protein. Of around 120,000 distinct CDR3 sequences in the sample, about 14% were seen once. Time point reported: pre-sensitization, week 0. The sample's treatment: therapeutic diphenylcyclopropenone sensitization with weekly scalp DPC. V is TRBV7-9 and J is TRBJ2-7; D remains ambiguous. Sequenced material: whole blood, taken in connection with sensitization to the hapten diphenylcyclopropenone (DPC). The TCR sequence derives from a woman younger than 30 with alopecia areata. Some clones in this sample may be carry-over from other donors' samples. CDR3: CASSLSYYEQYF. Here the CDR3 DNA reads TGTGCCAGCAGCTTATCCTACTACGAGCAGTACTTC.